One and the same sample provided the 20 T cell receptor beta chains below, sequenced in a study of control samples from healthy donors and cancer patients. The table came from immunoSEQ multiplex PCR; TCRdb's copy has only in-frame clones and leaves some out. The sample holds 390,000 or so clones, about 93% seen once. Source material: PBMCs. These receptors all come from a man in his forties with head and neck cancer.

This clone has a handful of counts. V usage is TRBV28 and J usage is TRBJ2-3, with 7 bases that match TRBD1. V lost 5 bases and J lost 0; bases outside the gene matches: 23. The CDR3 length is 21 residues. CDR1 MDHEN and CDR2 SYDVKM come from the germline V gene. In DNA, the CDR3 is TGTGCCAGCAGTCCCACGTGGACAGGCGTCCTCTTATCCACCAGCACAGATACGCAGTATTTT. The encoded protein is CASSPTWTGVLLSTSTDTQYF.

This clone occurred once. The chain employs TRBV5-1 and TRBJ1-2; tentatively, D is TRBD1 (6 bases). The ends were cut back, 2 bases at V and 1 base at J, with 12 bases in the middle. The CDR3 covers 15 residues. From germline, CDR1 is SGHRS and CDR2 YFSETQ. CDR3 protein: CASSFPGGYNYGYTF. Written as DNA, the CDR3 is TGCGCCAGCAGCTTTCCTGGGGGCTATAACTATGGCTACACCTTC. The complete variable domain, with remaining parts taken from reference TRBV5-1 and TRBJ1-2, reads KAGVTQTPRYLIKTRGQQVTLSCSPISGHRSVSWYQQTPGQGLQFLFEYFSETQRNKGNFPGRFSGRQFSNSRSEMNVSTLELGDSALYLCASSFPGGYNYGYTFGSGTRLTVV.

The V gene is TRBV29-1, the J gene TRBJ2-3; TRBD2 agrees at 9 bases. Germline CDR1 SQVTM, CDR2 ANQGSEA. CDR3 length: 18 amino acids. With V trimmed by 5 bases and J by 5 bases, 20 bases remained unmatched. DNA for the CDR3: TGCAGCGTTCACAGGGGAGAGAGTAGCGGGAGAGGTGTAGATACGCAGTATTTT. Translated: CSVHRGESSGRGVDTQYF.

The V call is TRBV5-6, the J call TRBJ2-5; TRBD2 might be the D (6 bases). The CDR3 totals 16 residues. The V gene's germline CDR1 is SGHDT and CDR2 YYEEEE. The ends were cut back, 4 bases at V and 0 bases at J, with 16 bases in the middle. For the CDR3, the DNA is TGTGCCAGCAGCGCACGGGACTTTACGTACCAAGAGACCCAGTACTTC. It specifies CASSARDFTYQETQYF.

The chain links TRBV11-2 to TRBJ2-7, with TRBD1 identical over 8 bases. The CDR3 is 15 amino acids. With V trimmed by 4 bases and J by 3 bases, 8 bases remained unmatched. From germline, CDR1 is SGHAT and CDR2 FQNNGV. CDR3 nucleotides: TGTGCCAGCAGCTACACCGGGACAGGATTCTACGAGCAGTACTTC. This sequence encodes CASSYTGTGFYEQYF.

This chain's CDR3 is CASTKTSGPGEKLFF. The CDR3 nucleotides are TGTGCCAGCACTAAGACCTCGGGTCCTGGTGAAAAACTGTTTTTT. The gene calls are TRBV3-1 (or the pseudogene TRBV3-2) and TRBJ1-4; D unclear. Trimming pared 7 bases from V and 7 bases from J, leaving 19 bases between. This CDR3 has 15 amino acids. The germline V gene has CDR1 LGHDT and CDR2 YNNKEL (reference sequence).

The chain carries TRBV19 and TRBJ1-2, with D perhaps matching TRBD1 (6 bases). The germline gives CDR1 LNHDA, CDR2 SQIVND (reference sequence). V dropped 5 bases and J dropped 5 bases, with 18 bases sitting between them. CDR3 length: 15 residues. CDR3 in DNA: TGTGCCAGTAGTTCCTTACCGGGACACCAATATGGCTACACCTTC. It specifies CASSSLPGHQYGYTF.

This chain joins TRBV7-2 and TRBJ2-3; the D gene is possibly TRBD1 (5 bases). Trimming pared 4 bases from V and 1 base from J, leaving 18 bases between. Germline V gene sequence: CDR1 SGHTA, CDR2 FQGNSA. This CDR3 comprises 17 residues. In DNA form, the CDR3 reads TGTGCCAGCAGCTCAGGCCCAGGCAGGGTGCGCACAGATACGCAGTATTTT. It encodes CASSSGPGRVRTDTQYF.

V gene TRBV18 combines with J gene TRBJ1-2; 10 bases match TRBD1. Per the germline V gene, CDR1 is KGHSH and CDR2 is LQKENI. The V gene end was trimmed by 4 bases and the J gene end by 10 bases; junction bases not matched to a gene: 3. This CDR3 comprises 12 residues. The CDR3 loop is CASSQDRGDYTF. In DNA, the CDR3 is TGTGCCAGCTCACAGGACAGGGGGGACTACACCTTC.

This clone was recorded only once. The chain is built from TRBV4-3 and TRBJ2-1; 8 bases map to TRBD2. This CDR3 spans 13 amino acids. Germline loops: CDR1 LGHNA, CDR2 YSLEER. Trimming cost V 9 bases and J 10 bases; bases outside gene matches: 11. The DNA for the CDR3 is TGCGCCAGTAGAAGCGGGGGCAAGGGAGAGCAGTTCTTC. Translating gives CASRSGGKGEQFF.

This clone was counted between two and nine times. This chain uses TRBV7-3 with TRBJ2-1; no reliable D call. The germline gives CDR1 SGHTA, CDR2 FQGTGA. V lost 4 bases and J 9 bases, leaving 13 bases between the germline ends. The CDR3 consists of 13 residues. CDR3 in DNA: TGTGCCAGCAGCTCCGACGGATACGTTGAGCAGTTCTTC. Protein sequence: CASSSDGYVEQFF.

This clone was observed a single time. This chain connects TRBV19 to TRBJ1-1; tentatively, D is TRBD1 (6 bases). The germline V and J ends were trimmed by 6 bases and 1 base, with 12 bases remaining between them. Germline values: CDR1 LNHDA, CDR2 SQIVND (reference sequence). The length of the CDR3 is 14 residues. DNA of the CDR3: TGTGCCAGTAGGAAGGGACACCCGAACACTGAAGCTTTCTTT. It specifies CASRKGHPNTEAFF.

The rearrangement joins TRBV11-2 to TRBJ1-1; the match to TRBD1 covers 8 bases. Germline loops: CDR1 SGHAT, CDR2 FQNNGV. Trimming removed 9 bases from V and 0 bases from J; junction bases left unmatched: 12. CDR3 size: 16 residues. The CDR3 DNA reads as TGTGCCAGTTTAAACTACAGGGGGGTCATGAACACTGAAGCTTTCTTT. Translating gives CASLNYRGVMNTEAFF.

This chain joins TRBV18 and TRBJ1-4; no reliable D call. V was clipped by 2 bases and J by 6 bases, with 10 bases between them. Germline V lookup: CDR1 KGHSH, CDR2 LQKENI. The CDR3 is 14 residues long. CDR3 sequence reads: CASSPSTRDEKLFF. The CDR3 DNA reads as TGTGCCAGCTCACCAAGTACGAGGGATGAAAAACTGTTTTTT.

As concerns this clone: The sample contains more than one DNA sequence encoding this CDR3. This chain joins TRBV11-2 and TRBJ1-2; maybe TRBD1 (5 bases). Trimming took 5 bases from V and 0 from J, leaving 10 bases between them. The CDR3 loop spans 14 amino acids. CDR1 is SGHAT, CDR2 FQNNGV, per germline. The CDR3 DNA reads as TGTGCCAGCAGCCGACAGCTAGCTAACTATGGCTACACCTTC. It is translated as CASSRQLANYGYTF. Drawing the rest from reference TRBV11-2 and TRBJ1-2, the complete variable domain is EAGVAQSPRYKIIEKRQSVAFWCNPISGHATLYWYQQILGQGPKLLIQFQNNGVVDDSQLPKDRFSAERLKGVDSTLKIQPAKLEDSAVYLCASSRQLANYGYTFGSGTRLTVV.

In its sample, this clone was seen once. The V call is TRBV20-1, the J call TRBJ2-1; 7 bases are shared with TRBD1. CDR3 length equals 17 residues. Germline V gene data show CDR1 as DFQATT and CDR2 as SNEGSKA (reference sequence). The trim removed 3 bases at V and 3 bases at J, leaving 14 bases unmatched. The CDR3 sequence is CSASDRDLPTIYNEQFF. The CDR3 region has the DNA TGCAGTGCTAGTGACAGGGACCTTCCCACAATCTACAATGAGCAGTTCTTC.

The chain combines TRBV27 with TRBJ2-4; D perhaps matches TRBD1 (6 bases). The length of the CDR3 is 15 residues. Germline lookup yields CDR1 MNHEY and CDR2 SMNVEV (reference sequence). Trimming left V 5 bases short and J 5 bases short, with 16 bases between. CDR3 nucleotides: TGTGCCAGCAGTAGTCCCGGGACATGGGAAAACATTCAGTACTTC. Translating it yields CASSSPGTWENIQYF.

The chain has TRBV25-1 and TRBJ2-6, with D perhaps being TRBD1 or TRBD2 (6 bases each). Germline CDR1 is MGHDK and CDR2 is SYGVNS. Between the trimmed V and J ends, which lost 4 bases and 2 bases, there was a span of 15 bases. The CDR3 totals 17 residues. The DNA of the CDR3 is TGTGCCAGCAGTGTAATGATGGGGGGCACTGGGGCCAACGTCCTGACTTTC. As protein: CASSVMMGGTGANVLTF.

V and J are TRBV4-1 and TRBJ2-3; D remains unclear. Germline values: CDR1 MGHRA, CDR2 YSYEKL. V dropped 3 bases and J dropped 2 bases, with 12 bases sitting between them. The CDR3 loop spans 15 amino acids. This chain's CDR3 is CASSHRYDPTDTQYF. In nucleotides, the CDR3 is TGCGCCAGCAGCCACAGGTACGACCCCACAGATACGCAGTATTTT.

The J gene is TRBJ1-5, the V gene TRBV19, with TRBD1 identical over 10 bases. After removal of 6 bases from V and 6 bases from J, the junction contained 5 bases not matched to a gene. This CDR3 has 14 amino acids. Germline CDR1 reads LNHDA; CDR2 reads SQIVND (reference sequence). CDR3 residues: CASRDRGNGQPQHF. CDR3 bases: TGTGCCAGTAGGGACAGGGGGAATGGTCAGCCCCAGCATTTT.